This is a list of T cell receptor beta chains from one sample in a study of post-analysis software for immune sequencing data. Each CDR3 protein is one row after TCRdb ran MiXCR on the PCR reads. The sample yields 750,000 to 950,000 distinct CDR3 sequences, about 57% seen once. Sequenced sample: blood. These receptors were collected from a girl aged 5 to 17 with multiple sclerosis. CDR3s include the opening cysteine and the closing phenylalanine or tryptophan. The D gene is left open where the match is weak. Rows may omit the clone size; those that give it use once, few, many or a size class.

CDR3 length: 16
D gene: TRBD2
J gene: TRBJ2-5
V gene: TRBV28
clone size: few
CDR3 DNA: TGTGCCAGCAGTTACCGGACTAGCGGGAGGAAAAAGACCCAGTACTTC
CDR3 protein: CASSYRTSGRKKTQYF

CDR3 length: 15
D gene: TRBD1
J gene: TRBJ2-3
V gene: TRBV19
clone size: -
CDR3 DNA: TGTGCCAGTAGTTCCCGGGACAGTCCACCGGATACGCAGTATTTT
CDR3 protein: CASSSRDSPPDTQYF

CDR3 length: 17
D gene: TRBD2
J gene: TRBJ2-1
V gene: TRBV7-3
clone size: -
CDR3 DNA: TGTGCCAGCAGCTTAACTAGCGGGAGGGCCTCCTACAATGAGCAGTTCTTC
CDR3 protein: CASSLTSGRASYNEQFF

CDR3 length: 13
D gene: -
J gene: TRBJ1-6
V gene: TRBV29-1
clone size: -
CDR3 DNA: TGCAGCGTTGAAGAATACGCGAATTCACCCCTCCACTTT
CDR3 protein: CSVEEYANSPLHF

CDR3 length: 12
D gene: -
J gene: TRBJ1-1
V gene: TRBV5-6
clone size: -
CDR3 DNA: TGTGCCAGCAGCTTAGACAGGTTTGGGGCTTTCTTT
CDR3 protein: CASSLDRFGAFF

CDR3 length: 13
D gene: -
J gene: TRBJ1-1
V gene: TRBV3-1
clone size: few
CDR3 DNA: TGTGCCAGCAGCCCATGGACAGACACTGAAGCTTTCTTT
CDR3 protein: CASSPWTDTEAFF

CDR3 length: 15
D gene: -
J gene: TRBJ2-3
V gene: TRBV5-1
clone size: few
CDR3 DNA: TGCGCCAGCAGCTTGAGGGATTTTATAACAGATACGCAGTATTTT
CDR3 protein: CASSLRDFITDTQYF

CDR3 length: 15
D gene: -
J gene: TRBJ2-1
V gene: TRBV3-1
clone size: -
CDR3 DNA: TGTGCCAGCAGCCAAGGCTTCCTAGGTGCCGGTGGGCAGTTCTTC
CDR3 protein: CASSQGFLGAGGQFF

CDR3 length: 15
D gene: TRBD1
J gene: TRBJ2-7
V gene: TRBV10-3
clone size: -
CDR3 DNA: TGTGCCATCAGGAGGGACCGGGACAGGGGCTACGAGCAGTACTTC
CDR3 protein: CAIRRDRDRGYEQYF

CDR3 length: 17
D gene: -
J gene: TRBJ1-5
V gene: TRBV5-5
clone size: -
CDR3 DNA: TGTGCCAGCAGCCCAGTGGTTCAGGGGCTCTTTGTGGAGCCCCAGCATTTT
CDR3 protein: CASSPVVQGLFVEPQHF

CDR3 length: 17
D gene: -
J gene: TRBJ2-5
V gene: TRBV3-1
clone size: -
CDR3 DNA: TGTGCCAGCAGCCAAGATCTGGGGATAGCGGCAAAAGAGACCCAGTACTTC
CDR3 protein: CASSQDLGIAAKETQYF